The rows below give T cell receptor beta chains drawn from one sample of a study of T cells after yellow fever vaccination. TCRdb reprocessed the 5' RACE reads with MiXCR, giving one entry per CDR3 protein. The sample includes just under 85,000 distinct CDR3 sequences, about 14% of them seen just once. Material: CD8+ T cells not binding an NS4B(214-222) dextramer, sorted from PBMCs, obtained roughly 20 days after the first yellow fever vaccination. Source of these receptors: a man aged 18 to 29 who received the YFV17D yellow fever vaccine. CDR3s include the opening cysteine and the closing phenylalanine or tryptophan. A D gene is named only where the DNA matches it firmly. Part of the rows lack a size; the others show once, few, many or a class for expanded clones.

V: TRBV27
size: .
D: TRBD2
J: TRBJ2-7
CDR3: CASRLAGVDEQYF
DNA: TGTGCCAGCAGACTAGCGGGGGTCGACGAGCAGTACTTC

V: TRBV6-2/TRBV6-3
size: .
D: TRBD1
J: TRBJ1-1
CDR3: CASSWPTGDGMNTEAFF
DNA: TGTGCCAGCAGTTGGCCGACAGGGGACGGAATGAACACTGAAGCTTTCTTT

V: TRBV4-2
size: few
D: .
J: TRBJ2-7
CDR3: CASRQPGTPGDEQYF
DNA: TGTGCCAGCAGACAACCCGGGACACCCGGAGACGAGCAGTACTTC

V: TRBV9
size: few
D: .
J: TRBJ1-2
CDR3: CASSVDRDYGYTF
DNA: TGTGCCAGCAGCGTAGACAGGGACTATGGCTACACCTTC

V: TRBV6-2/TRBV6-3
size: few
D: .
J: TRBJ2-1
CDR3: CASSPEWGALNEQFF
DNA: TGTGCCAGCAGTCCCGAGTGGGGGGCCCTCAATGAGCAGTTCTTC

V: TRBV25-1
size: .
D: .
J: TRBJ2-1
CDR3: CASSLMESSSYNEQFF
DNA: TGTGCCAGCAGCCTTATGGAATCGAGCTCCTACAATGAGCAGTTCTTC

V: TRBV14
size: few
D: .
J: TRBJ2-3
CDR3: CASSQGEFSTDTQYF
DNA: TGTGCCAGCAGCCAGGGTGAATTTAGCACAGATACGCAGTATTTT

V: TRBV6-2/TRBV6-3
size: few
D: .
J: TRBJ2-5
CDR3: CASSSPATQYF
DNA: TGTGCCAGCAGTTCCCCAGCCACCCAGTACTTC

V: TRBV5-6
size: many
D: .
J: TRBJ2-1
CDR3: CASSLTGNEQFF
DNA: TGTGCCAGCAGCTTGACGGGGAATGAGCAGTTCTTC

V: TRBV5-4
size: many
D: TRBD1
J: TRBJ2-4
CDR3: CASSAPGQGNIQYF
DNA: TGTGCCAGCAGCGCTCCGGGACAGGGGAACATTCAGTACTTC

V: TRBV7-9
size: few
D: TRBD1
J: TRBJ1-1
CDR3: CASSLGDRGRTEAFF
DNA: TGTGCCAGCAGCTTAGGGGACAGGGGGCGAACTGAAGCTTTCTTT

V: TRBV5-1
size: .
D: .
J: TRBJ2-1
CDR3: CASSLESGSYNEQFF
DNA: TGCGCCAGCAGCCTCGAGTCCGGGTCCTACAATGAGCAGTTCTTC

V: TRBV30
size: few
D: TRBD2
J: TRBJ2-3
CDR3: CAWGLAGEGTQYF
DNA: TGTGCCTGGGGACTAGCGGGGGAGGGTACGCAGTATTTT

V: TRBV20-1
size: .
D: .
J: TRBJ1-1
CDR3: CSARDIRADLPEAFF
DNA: TGCAGTGCTAGAGATATTAGGGCAGATCTTCCTGAAGCTTTCTTT

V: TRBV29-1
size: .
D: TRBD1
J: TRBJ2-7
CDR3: CSVRDSYGQYF
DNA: TGCAGCGTCCGGGACAGCTACGGGCAGTACTTC

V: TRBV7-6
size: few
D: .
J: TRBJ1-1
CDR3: CASSFPSGRVNTEAFF
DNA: TGTGCCAGCAGCTTCCCCTCCGGTCGTGTGAACACTGAAGCTTTCTTT

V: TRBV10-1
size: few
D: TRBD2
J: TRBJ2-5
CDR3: CASSEAGGPGQETQYF
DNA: TGCGCCAGCAGTGAAGCGGGGGGGCCCGGGCAAGAGACCCAGTACTTC

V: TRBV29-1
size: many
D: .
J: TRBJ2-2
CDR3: CSVPHLTGELFF
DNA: TGCAGCGTCCCTCATCTCACCGGGGAGCTGTTTTTT

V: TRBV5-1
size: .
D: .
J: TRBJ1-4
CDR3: CASSPIPGSGQTTNEKLFF
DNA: TGCGCCAGCAGCCCGATTCCGGGCTCGGGACAAACAACTAATGAAAAACTGTTTTTT

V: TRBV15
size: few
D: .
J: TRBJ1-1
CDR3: CATSPSGAQSFF
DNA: TGTGCCACCAGCCCCTCAGGAGCCCAGTCTTTCTTT

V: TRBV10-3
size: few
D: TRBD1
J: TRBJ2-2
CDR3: CAISDHRGLVNTGELFF
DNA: TGTGCCATCAGTGACCACAGGGGGCTCGTTAACACCGGGGAGCTGTTTTTT

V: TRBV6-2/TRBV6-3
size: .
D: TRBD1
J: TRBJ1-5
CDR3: CASSNGQGIYQPQHF
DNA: TGTGCCAGCAGCAACGGACAGGGAATATATCAGCCCCAGCATTTT

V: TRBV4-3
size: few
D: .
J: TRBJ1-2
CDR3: CASSQDGNYGYTF
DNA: TGCGCCAGCAGCCAAGACGGGAACTATGGCTACACCTTC

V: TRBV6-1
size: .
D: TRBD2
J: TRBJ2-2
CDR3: CASRPHGGGNTGELFF
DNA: TGTGCCAGCAGACCCCACGGGGGGGGGAACACCGGGGAGCTGTTTTTT

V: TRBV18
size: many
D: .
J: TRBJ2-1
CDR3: CASSPGNEQFF
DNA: TGTGCCAGCAGCCCCGGGAATGAGCAGTTCTTC

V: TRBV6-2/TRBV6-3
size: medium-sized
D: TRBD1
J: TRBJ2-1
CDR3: CASSYSTGGNEQFF
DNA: TGTGCCAGCAGTTACTCGACAGGGGGCAATGAGCAGTTCTTC

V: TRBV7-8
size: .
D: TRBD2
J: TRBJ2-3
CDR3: CASRPTSGGADTQYF
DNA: TGTGCCAGCAGACCGACTAGCGGGGGGGCAGATACGCAGTATTTT

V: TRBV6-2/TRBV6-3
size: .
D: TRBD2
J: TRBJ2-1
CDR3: CASRVSGGPYNEQFF
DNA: TGTGCCAGCAGAGTGAGCGGGGGACCCTACAATGAGCAGTTCTTC

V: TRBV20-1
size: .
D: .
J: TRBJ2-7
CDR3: CSASKETYEQYF
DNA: TGCAGTGCTAGCAAGGAAACCTACGAGCAGTACTTC

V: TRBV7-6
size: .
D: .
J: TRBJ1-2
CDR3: CASSLGREDYGYTF
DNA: TGTGCCAGCAGCTTAGGCAGGGAAGACTATGGCTACACCTTC

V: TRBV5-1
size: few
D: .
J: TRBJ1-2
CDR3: CASSLYSGDGYGYTF
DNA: TGCGCCAGCAGCTTGTATTCCGGGGATGGCTATGGCTACACCTTC

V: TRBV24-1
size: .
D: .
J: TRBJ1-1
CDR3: CATSDRESNNQGNTEAFF
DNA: TGTGCCACCAGTGACCGAGAATCAAACAATCAGGGAAACACTGAAGCTTTCTTT

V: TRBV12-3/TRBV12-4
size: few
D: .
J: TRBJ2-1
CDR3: CASSASSLSANEQFF
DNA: TGTGCCAGCAGTGCATCGTCGCTATCCGCTAATGAGCAGTTCTTC

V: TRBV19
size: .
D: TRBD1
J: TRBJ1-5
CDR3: CASSIPQRQGGFDQPQHF
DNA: TGTGCCAGTAGTATCCCCCAGCGGCAGGGGGGATTTGATCAGCCCCAGCATTTT

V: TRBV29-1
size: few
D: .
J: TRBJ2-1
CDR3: CSVAGSSGEQFF
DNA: TGCAGCGTTGCTGGCAGTAGCGGTGAGCAGTTCTTC

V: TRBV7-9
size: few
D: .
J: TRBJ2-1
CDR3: CASRVGQINEQFF
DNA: TGTGCCAGCAGGGTAGGACAGATCAATGAGCAGTTCTTC

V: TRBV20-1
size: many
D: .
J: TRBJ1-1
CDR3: CSALTQGLTEAFF
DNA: TGCAGTGCCCTTACTCAGGGGTTGACTGAAGCTTTCTTT

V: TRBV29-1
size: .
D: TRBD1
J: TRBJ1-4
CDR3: CSVFGQGGNEKLFF
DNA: TGCAGCGTTTTCGGACAGGGCGGTAATGAAAAACTGTTTTTT

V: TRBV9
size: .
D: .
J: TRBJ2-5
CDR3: CASTDNQETQYF
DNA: TGTGCCAGCACGGACAACCAAGAGACCCAGTACTTC

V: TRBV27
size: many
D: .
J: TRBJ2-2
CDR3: CASSLDTGELFF
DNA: TGTGCCAGCAGTTTGGACACCGGGGAGCTGTTTTTT

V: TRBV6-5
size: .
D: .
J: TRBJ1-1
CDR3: CASSSLYPPEAFF
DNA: TGTGCCAGCAGTTCCCTATATCCCCCTGAAGCTTTCTTT

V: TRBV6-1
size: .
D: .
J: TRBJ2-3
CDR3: CASGGLGADTQYF
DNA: TGTGCCAGCGGGGGGCTAGGCGCAGATACGCAGTATTTT

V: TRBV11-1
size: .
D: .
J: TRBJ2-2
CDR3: CASSLRAGGTGELFF
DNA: TGTGCCAGCAGCTTACGCGCCGGGGGCACCGGGGAGCTGTTTTTT

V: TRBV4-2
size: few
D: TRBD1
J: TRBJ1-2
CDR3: CASSFPGQGMPDYGYTF
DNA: TGTGCCAGCAGCTTCCCGGGACAGGGGATGCCGGACTATGGCTACACCTTC

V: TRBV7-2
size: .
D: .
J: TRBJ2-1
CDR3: CASSASLSSYNEQFF
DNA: TGTGCCAGCAGCGCTTCGTTGAGCTCCTACAATGAGCAGTTCTTC

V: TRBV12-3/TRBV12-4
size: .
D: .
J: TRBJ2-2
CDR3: CASSFLAGSGELFF
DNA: TGTGCCAGCAGTTTTCTGGCAGGATCCGGGGAGCTGTTTTTT

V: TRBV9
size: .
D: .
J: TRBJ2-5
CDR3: CASSRDLQETQYF
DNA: TGTGCCAGCAGTCGGGACTTACAAGAGACCCAGTACTTC